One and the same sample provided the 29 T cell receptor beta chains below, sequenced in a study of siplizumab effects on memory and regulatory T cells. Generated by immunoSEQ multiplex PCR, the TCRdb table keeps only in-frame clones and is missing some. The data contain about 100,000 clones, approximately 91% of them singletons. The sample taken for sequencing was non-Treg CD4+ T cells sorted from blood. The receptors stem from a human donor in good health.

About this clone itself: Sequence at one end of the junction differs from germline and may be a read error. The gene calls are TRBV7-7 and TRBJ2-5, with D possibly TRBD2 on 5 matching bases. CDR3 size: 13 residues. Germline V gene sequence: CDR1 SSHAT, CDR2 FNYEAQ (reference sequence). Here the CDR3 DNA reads TGTGCTAGCAGCAGTATCGGGGAAGAGACCCAGTACTTC. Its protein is CASSSIGEETQYF.

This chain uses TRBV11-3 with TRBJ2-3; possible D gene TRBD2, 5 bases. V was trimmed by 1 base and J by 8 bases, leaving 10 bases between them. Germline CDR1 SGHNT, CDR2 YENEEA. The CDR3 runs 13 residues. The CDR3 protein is CASSLGEIGTQYF. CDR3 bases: TGTGCCAGCAGCTTAGGGGAGATTGGTACGCAGTATTTT.

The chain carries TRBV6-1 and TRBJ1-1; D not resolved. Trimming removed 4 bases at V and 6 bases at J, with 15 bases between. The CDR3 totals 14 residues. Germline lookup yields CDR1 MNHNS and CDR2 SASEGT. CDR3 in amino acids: CASSASSQWPEAFF. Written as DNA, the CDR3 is TGTGCCAGCAGTGCGTCGAGTCAGTGGCCTGAAGCTTTCTTT.

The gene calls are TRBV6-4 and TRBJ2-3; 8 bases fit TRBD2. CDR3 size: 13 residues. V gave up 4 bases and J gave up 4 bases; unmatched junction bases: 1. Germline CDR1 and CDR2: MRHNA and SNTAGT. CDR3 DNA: TGTGCCAGCAGTGCGGGACTAGCAGATACGCAGTATTTT. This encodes CASSAGLADTQYF.

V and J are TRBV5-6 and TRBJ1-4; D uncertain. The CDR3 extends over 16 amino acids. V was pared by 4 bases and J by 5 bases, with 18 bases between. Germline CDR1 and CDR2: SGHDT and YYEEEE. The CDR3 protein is CASSRGSWRNNEKLFF. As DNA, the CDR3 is TGTGCCAGCAGCCGGGGTTCGTGGAGGAACAATGAAAAACTGTTTTTT.

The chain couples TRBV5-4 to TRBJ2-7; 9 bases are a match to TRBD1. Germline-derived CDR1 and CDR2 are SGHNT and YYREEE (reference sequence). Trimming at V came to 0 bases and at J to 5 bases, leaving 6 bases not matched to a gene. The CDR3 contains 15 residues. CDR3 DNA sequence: TGTGCCAGCAGCTTGGGGGGACAGGGCAGCGACGAGCAGTACTTC. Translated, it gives CASSLGGQGSDEQYF.

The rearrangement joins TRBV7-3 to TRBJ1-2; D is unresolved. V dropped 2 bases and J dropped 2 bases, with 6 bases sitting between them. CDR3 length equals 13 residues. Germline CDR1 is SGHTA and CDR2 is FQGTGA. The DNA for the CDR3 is TGTGCCAGCAGCTTAGATCTCAACTATGGCTACACCTTC. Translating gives CASSLDLNYGYTF. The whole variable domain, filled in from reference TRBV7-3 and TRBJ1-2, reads GAGVSQTPSNKVTEKGKYVELRCDPISGHTALYWYRQSLGQGPEFLIYFQGTGAADDSGLPNDRFFAVRPEGSVSTLKIQRTERGDSAVYLCASSLDLNYGYTFGSGTRLTVV.

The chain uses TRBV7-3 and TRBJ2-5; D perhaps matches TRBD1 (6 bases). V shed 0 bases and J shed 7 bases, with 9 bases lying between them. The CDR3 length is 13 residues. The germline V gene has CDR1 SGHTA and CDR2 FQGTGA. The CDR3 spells CASSLTLGATQYF. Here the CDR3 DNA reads TGTGCCAGCAGCTTAACTTTGGGGGCGACCCAGTACTTC.

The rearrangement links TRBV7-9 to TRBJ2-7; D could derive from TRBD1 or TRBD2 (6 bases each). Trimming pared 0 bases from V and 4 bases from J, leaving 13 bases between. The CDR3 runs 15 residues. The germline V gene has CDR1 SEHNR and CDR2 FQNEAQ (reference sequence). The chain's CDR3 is CASSLAIWGAYEQYF. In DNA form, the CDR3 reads TGTGCCAGCAGCTTAGCTATCTGGGGGGCGTACGAGCAGTACTTC.

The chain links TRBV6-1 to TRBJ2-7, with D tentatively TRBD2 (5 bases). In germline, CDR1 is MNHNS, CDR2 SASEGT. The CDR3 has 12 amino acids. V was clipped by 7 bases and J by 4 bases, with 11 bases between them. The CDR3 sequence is CASKGSGYEQYF. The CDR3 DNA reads TGTGCCAGCAAAGGGTCGGGGTACGAGCAGTACTTC.

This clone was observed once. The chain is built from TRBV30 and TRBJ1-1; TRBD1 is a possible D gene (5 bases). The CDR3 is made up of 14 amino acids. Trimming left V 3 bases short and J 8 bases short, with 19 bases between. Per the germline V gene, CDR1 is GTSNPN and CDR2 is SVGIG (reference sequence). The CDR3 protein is CAWRAGPLGIEAFF. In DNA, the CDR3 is TGTGCCTGGAGGGCGGGGCCCTTGGGCATAGAAGCTTTCTTT. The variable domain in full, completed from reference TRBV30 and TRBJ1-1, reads SQTIHQWPATLVQPVGSPLSLECTVEGTSNPNLYWYRQAAGRGLQLLFYSVGIGQISSEVPQNLSASRPQDRQFILSSKKLLLSDSGFYLCAWRAGPLGIEAFFGQGTRLTVV.

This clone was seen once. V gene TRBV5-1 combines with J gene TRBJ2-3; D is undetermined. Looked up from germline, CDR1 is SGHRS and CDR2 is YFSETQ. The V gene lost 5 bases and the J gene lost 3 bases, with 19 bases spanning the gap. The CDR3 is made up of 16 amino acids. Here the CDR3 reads CASRGGVDQGTDTQYF. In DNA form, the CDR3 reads TGCGCCAGCAGGGGTGGAGTAGATCAAGGTACAGATACGCAGTATTTT.

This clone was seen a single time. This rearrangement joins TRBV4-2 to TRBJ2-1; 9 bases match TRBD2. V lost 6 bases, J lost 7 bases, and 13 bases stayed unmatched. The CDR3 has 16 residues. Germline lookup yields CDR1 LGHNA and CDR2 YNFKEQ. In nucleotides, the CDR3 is TGTGCCAGCAGTTTTTCTCTAGCGGGAATTGGTAATGAGCAGTTCTTC. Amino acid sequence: CASSFSLAGIGNEQFF.

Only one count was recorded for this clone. CDR3 DNA sequence: TGTGCCAGTGAGGACAGGGCTGGGGGAGATACGCAGTATTTT. Translated, it gives CASEDRAGGDTQYF. The rearrangement joins TRBV19 to TRBJ2-3; 8 bases are shared with TRBD1. CDR3 length equals 14 residues. Germline loops: CDR1 LNHDA, CDR2 SQIVND (reference sequence). V trimming: 8 bases; J trimming: 5 bases; junction bases outside the gene matches: 9. Full variable domain (outside the CDR3, taken from reference TRBV19 and TRBJ2-3): DGGITQSPKYLFRKEGQNVTLSCEQNLNHDAMYWYRQDPGQGLRLIYYSQIVNDFQKGDIAEGYSVSREKKESFPLTVTSAQKNPTAFYLCASEDRAGGDTQYFGPGTRLTVL.

CDR3: CASTGQGLSNSPLHF. CDR3 sequence (DNA): TGTGCCAGCACCGGACAGGGCTTGAGTAATTCACCCCTCCACTTT. V usage is TRBV6-5 and J usage is TRBJ1-6; TRBD1 matches 8 bases. Germline V gene lookup returns CDR1 MNHEY and CDR2 SVGAGI. CDR3 length: 15 amino acids. V lost 7 bases and J lost 6; bases outside the gene matches: 8.

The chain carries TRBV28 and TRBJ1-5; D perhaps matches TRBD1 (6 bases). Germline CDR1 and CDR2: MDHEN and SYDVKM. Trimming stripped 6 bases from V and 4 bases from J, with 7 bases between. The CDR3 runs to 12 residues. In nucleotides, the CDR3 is TGTGCCAGCAGAGGACAGAATCAGCCCCAGCATTTT. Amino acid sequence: CASRGQNQPQHF.

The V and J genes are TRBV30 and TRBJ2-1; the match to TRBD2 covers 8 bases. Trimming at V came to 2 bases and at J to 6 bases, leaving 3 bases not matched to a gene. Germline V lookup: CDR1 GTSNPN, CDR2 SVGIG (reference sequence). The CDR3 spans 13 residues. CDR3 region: CAWSPGRANEQFF. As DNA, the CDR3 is TGTGCCTGGAGTCCCGGGAGGGCCAATGAGCAGTTCTTC.

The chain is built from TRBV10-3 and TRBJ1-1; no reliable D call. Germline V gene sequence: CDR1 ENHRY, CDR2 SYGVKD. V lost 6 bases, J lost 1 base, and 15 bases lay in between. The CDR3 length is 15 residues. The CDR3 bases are TGTGCCATCAGGACCTCGACGGATTCGAACACTGAAGCTTTCTTT. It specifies CAIRTSTDSNTEAFF.

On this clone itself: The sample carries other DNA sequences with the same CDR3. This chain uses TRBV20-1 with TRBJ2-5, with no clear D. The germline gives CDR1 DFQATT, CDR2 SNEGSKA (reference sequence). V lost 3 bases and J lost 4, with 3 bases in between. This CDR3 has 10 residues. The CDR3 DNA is TGCAGTGCTAGTGGAGAGACCCAGTACTTC. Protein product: CSASGETQYF.

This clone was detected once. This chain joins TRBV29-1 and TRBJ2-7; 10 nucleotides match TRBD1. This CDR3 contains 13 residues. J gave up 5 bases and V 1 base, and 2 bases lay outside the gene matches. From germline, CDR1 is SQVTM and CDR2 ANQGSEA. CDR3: CSVEGTGGHEQYF. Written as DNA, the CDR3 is TGCAGCGTTGAAGGGACAGGGGGACACGAGCAGTACTTC.

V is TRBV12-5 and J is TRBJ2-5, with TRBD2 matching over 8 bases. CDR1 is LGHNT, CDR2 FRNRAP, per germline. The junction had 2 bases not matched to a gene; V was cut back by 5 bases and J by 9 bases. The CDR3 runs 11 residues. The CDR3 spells CASGSGRAQYF. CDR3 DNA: TGTGCTAGTGGTAGCGGGAGAGCCCAGTACTTC.

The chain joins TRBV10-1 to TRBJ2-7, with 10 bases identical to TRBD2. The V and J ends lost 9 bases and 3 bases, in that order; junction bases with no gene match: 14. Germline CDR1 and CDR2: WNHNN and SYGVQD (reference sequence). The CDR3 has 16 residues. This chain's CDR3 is CARGTSVLLTNYEQYF. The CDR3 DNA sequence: TGCGCCAGGGGGACTAGCGTCCTCCTCACGAACTACGAGCAGTACTTC.

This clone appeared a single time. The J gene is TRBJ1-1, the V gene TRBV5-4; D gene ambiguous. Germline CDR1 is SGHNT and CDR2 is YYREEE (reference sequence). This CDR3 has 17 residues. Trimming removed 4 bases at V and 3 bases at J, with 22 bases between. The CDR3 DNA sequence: TGTGCCAGCAGCCTTGGTGCTTACAGCGGAACGGACACTGAAGCTTTCTTT. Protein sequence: CASSLGAYSGTDTEAFF. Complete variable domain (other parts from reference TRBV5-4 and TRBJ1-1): ETGVTQSPTHLIKTRGQQVTLRCSSQSGHNTVSWYQQALGQGPQFIFQYYREEENGRGNFPPRFSGLQFPNYSSELNVNALELDDSALYLCASSLGAYSGTDTEAFFGQGTRLTVV.

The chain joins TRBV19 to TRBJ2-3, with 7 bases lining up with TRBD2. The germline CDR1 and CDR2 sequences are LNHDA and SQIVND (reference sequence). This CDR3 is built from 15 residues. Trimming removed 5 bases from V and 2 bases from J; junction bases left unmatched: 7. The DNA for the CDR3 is TGTGCCAGTAGTCGGTCTAGCGGTTACACAGATACGCAGTATTTT. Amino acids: CASSRSSGYTDTQYF.

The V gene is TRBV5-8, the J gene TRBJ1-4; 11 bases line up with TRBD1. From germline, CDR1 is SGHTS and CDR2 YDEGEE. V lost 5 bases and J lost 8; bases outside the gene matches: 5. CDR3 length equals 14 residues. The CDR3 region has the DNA TGTGCCAGCAGGGGACAGGGGGGCGGAGAAAAACTGTTTTTT. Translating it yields CASRGQGGGEKLFF.

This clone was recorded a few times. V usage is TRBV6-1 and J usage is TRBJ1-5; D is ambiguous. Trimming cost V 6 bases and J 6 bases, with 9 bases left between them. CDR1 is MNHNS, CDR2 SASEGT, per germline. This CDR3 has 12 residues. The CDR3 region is CASREVFQPQHF. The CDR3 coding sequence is TGTGCCAGCAGGGAGGTGTTTCAGCCCCAGCATTTT.

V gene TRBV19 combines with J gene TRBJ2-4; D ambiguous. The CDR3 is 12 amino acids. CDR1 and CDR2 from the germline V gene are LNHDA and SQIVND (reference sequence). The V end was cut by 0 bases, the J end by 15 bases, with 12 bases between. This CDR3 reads CASSIDRQVRYF. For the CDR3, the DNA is TGTGCCAGTAGTATAGATCGGCAGGTTCGGTACTTC.

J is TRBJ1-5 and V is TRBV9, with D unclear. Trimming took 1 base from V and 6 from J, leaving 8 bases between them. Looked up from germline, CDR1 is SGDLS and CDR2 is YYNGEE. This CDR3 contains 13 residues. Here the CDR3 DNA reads TGTGCCAGCAGCGTAAGCAGCGGTCAGCCCCAGCATTTT. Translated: CASSVSSGQPQHF.

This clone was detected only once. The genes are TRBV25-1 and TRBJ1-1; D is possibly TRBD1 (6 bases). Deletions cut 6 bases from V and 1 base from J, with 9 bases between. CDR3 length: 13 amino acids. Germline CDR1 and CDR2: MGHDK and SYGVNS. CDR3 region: CASSTGTNTEAFF. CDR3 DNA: TGTGCCAGCAGCACAGGGACGAACACTGAAGCTTTCTTT.